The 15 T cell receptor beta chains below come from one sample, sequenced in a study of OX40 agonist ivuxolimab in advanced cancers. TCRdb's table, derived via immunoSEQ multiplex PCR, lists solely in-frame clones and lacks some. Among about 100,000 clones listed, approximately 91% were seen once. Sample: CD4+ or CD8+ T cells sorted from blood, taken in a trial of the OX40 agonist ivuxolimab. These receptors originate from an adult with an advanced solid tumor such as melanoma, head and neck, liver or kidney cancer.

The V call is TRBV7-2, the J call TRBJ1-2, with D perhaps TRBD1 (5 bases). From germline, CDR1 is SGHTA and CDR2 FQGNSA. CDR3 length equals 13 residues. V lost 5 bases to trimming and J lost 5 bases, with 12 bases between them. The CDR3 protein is CASSAGPGYGYTF. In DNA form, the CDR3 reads TGTGCCAGCAGCGCGGGACCAGGGTATGGCTACACCTTC.

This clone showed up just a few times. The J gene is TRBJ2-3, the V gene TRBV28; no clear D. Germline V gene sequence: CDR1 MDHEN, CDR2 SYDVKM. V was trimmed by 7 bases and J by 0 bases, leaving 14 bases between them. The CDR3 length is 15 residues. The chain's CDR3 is CASTPRLPSTDTQYF. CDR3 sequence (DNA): TGTGCCAGCACCCCCCGCCTCCCCAGCACAGATACGCAGTATTTT.

The CDR3 reads CASSRGTDSSNYGYTF. The CDR3 DNA follows: TGTGCCAGTAGTAGGGGGACAGACTCGTCTAACTATGGCTACACCTTC. The genes are TRBV19 and TRBJ1-2; the match to TRBD1 covers 7 bases. V dropped 4 bases and J dropped 0; count of bases not matched to a gene: 8. Germline values: CDR1 LNHDA, CDR2 SQIVND (reference sequence). The CDR3 has 16 residues.

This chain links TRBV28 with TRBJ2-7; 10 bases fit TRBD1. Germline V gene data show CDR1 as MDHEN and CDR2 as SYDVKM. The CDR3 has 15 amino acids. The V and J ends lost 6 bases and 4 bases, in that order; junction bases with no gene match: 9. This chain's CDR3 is CASSGTDRGSYEQYF. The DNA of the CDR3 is TGTGCCAGCAGCGGAACGGACAGGGGGTCATACGAGCAGTACTTC.

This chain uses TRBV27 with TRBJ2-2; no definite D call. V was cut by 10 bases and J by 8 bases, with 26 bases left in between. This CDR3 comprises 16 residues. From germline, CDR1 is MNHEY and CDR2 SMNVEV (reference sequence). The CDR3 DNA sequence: TGTGCCATCAAACCCTCCCCGTCAACAATAGGTGGGGAGCTGTTTTTT. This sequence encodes CAIKPSPSTIGGELFF.

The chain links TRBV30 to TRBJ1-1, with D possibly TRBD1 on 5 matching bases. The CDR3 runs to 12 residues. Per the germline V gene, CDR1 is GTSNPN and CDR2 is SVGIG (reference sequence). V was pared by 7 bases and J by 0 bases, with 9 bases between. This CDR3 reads CASRQMNTEAFF. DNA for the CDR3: TGTGCCTCGCGACAGATGAACACTGAAGCTTTCTTT.

The CDR3: CASSRERQETQYF. For the CDR3, the DNA is TGTGCCAGCAGCCGGGAGCGCCAAGAGACCCAGTACTTC. The V gene is TRBV11-2, the J gene TRBJ2-5; D possibly corresponds to TRBD2 (6 bases). The V gene's germline CDR1 is SGHAT and CDR2 FQNNGV. The germline V and J ends were trimmed by 5 bases and 1 base, with 8 bases remaining between them. This CDR3 comprises 13 residues.

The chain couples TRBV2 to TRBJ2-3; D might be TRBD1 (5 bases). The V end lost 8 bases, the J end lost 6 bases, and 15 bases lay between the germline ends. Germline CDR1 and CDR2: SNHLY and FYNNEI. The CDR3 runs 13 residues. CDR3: CASGYQGADTQYF. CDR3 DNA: TGTGCCAGCGGCTACCAGGGTGCGGATACGCAGTATTTT.

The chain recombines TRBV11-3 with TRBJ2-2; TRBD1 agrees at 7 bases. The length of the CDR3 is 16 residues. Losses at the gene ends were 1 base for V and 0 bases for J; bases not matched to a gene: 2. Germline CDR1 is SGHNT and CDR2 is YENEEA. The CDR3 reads CASSLVGTANTGELFF. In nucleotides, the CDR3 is TGTGCCAGCAGCTTAGTTGGGACAGCGAACACCGGGGAGCTGTTTTTT. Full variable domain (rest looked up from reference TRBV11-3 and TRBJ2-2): EAGVVQSPRYKIIEKKQPVAFWCNPISGHNTLYWYLQNLGQGPELLIRYENEEAVDDSQLPKDRFSAERLKGVDSTLKIQPAELGDSAVYLCASSLVGTANTGELFFGEGSRLTVL.

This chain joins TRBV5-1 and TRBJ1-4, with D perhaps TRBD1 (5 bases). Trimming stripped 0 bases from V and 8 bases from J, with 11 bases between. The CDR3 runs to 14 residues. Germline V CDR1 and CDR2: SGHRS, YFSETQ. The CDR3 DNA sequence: TGCGCCAGCAGCTTGGGACAGAGCCAGGAAAAACTGTTTTTT. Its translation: CASSLGQSQEKLFF.

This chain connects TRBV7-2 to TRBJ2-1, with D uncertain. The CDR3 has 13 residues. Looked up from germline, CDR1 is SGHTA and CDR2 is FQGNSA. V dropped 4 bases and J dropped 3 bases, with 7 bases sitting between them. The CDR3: CASSSNRYNEQFF. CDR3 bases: TGTGCCAGCAGCTCAAACCGCTACAATGAGCAGTTCTTC.

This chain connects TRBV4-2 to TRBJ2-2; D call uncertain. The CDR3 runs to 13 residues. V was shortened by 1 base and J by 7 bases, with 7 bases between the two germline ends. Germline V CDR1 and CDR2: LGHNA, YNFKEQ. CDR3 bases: TGTGCCAGCAGCCAAGCACGTATCGGGGAGCTGTTTTTT. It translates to CASSQARIGELFF.

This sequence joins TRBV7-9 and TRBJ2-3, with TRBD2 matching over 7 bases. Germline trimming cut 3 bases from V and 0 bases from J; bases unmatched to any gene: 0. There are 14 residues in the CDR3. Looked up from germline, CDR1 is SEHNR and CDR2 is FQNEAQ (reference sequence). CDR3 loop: CASSFSGSTDTQYF. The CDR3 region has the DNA TGTGCCAGCAGCTTTAGCGGGAGCACAGATACGCAGTATTTT. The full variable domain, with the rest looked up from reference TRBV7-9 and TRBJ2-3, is DTGVSQNPRHKITKRGQNVTFRCDPISEHNRLYWYRQTLGQGPEFLTYFQNEAQLEKSRLLSDRFSAERPKGSFSTLEIQRTEQGDSAMYLCASSFSGSTDTQYFGPGTRLTVL.

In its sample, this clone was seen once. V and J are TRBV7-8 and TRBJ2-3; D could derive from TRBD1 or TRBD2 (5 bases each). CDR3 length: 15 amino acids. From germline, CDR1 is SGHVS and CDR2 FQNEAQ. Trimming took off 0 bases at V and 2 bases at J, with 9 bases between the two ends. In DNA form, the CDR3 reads TGTGCCAGCAGCTTAGCGTGGGACCTCACAGATACGCAGTATTTT. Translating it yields CASSLAWDLTDTQYF.

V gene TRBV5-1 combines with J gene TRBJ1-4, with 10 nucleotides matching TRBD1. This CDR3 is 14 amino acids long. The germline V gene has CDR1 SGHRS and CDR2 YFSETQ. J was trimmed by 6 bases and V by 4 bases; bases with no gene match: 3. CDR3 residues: CASSAGTGDEKLFF. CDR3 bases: TGCGCCAGCAGCGCCGGGACAGGGGATGAAAAACTGTTTTTT.